Sequencing of this T cell receptor beta chain was carried out in a study of blood T cell repertoires in COVID-19. About the study: Acute-phase and convalescent COVID-19 samples originated in the United States, Italy and Spain. PBMCs, B-cell-depleted T cells, or T cells were the source of the cDNA or gDNA that made up the material.

Enrolled during active infection, Seattle patients were then followed longitudinally. In the original processing: Scientists estimated how many nucleated cells there were by amplifying reference gene primers. TCRdb keeps only in-frame clones here, not all; method: immunoSEQ multiplex PCR. The V and J calls and clone size were taken over from that table, and D and trimming were inferred from the DNA. The sample lists 100,000 to 150,000 clones, 75% to 90% occurring once. Germline CDR1 and CDR2: KGHDR and SFDVKD. With 5 bases clipped from V and 0 bases from J, the junction kept 5 bases outside the gene matches. The CDR3 covers 16 residues.

Sample: peripheral blood. This chain uses TRBV24-1 with TRBJ2-1; 8 positions agree with TRBD2. The receptor was isolated from a woman over 75 with COVID-19, enrolled during active disease. The CDR3 here is CATSGPGLVSYNEQFF. The CDR3 DNA reads TGTGCCACCAGTGGTCCGGGACTAGTCTCCTACAATGAGCAGTTCTTC.